This passage covers 18 T cell receptor beta chains from one sample sequenced in a study of early T cells in non-severe SARS-CoV-2 infection. TCRdb used MiXCR to reprocess the 5' RACE reads, holding one entry per CDR3 protein. The sample shows about 64,000 distinct CDR3 sequences, 18% of them seen only once. Material: whole blood, obtained at baseline. These receptors all come from an adult who was a healthcare worker with PCR-confirmed SARS-CoV-2 infection or an uninfected control (not recorded which).

This sequence joins TRBV28 and TRBJ1-1; tentatively, D is TRBD1 (5 bases). CDR3 length equals 15 residues. Germline V CDR1 and CDR2: MDHEN, SYDVKM. With 3 bases removed from V and 0 bases from J, the gap between germline ends came to 11 bases. The CDR3 DNA is TGTGCCAGCAGTTTGGGGGGAGCGGTGAACACTGAAGCTTTCTTT. This codes for CASSLGGAVNTEAFF.

This clonotype was recorded at least ten times. The chain has TRBV7-2 and TRBJ1-2; no definite D call. The germline gives CDR1 SGHTA, CDR2 FQGNSA. V lost 5 bases and J 7 bases, leaving 14 bases between the germline ends. The CDR3 contains 13 residues. The CDR3 reads CASSPGRRGGYTF. The DNA for the CDR3 is TGTGCCAGCAGCCCCGGCAGGAGAGGTGGCTACACCTTC.

This clonotype appeared a few times. This chain connects TRBV7-9 to TRBJ1-1; D gene uncertain. This CDR3 has 12 residues. V was clipped by 5 bases and J by 6 bases, with 10 bases between them. Germline loops: CDR1 SEHNR, CDR2 FQNEAQ (reference sequence). The CDR3 nucleotides are TGTGCCAGCAGCCCCATCGGCGCTGAAGCTTTCTTT. This encodes CASSPIGAEAFF.

The chain has TRBV4-3 and TRBJ2-1; 7 nucleotides match TRBD2. Germline V gene lookup returns CDR1 LGHNA and CDR2 YSLEER. Germline trimming cut 0 bases from V and 7 bases from J; bases unmatched to any gene: 6. CDR3 size: 15 residues. The CDR3 nucleotides are TGCGCCAGCAGCCAAGAAGGGACTATCGGGAATGAGCAGTTCTTC. Amino acid sequence: CASSQEGTIGNEQFF.

The V and J genes are TRBV20-1 and TRBJ2-3; a weak D match, TRBD1 (5 bases). This CDR3 region has 13 residues. The germline V gene encodes CDR1 DFQATT and CDR2 SNEGSKA (reference sequence). The CDR3 reads CSRLVGGTDTQYF. The CDR3, as DNA: TGCAGCCGGCTGGTAGGGGGCACAGATACGCAGTATTTT.

This chain links TRBV27 with TRBJ1-6; TRBD1 matches 7 bases. This CDR3 contains 15 residues. Germline loops: CDR1 MNHEY, CDR2 SMNVEV (reference sequence). With V trimmed by 5 bases and J by 8 bases, 9 bases remained unmatched. The CDR3 sequence is CASSVRGAVDSPLHF. CDR3 nucleotide sequence: TGTGCCAGCAGTGTCAGGGGGGCGGTTGATTCACCCCTCCACTTT.

The rearrangement links TRBV5-8 to TRBJ1-1; D unresolved. Germline V gene data show CDR1 as SGHTS and CDR2 as YDEGEE. V was pared by 4 bases and J by 7 bases, with 11 bases between. This CDR3 contains 12 residues. The CDR3 loop is CASSRRAVEAFF. The CDR3 bases are TGTGCCAGCAGCCGCCGAGCAGTTGAAGCTTTCTTT.

This clonotype was counted a few times. This chain connects TRBV7-2 to TRBJ2-4, with TRBD1 identical over 8 bases. Germline V gene lookup returns CDR1 SGHTA and CDR2 FQGNSA. The V and J ends lost 5 bases and 5 bases, in that order; junction bases with no gene match: 11. The CDR3 contains 16 residues. CDR3 nucleotide sequence: TGTGCCAGCAGCAATGGGAACAGGGGGAGGCAAAACATTCAGTACTTC. This gives the protein CASSNGNRGRQNIQYF.

The chain links TRBV19 to TRBJ2-1; TRBD2 matches at 7 bases. Germline lookup yields CDR1 LNHDA and CDR2 SQIVND (reference sequence). The CDR3 runs to 13 residues. With 1 base clipped from V and 10 bases from J, the junction kept 4 bases outside the gene matches. DNA of the CDR3: TGTGCCAGTAGTATAGGACTAGCCGTAGAGCAGTTCTTC. It is translated as CASSIGLAVEQFF.

This clonotype has only a few counts. This chain joins TRBV24-1 and TRBJ2-1; 7 bases are a match to TRBD1. CDR1 KGHDR and CDR2 SFDVKD come from the germline V gene. CDR3 size: 13 residues. Trimming cost V 7 bases and J 2 bases; bases outside gene matches: 1. The CDR3 region is CATRQGPYNEQFF. The CDR3 DNA sequence: TGTGCCACCAGACAGGGGCCCTACAATGAGCAGTTCTTC.

This clonotype was found many times. The J gene is TRBJ1-2, the V gene TRBV12-3 or TRBV12-4, with D unresolved. The CDR3 sequence is 15 residues long. V lost 1 base and J lost 3, with 12 bases in between. For the CDR3, the DNA is TGTGCCAGCAGTTTAGGGGATCCCGGGGACTATGGCTACACCTTC. It is translated as CASSLGDPGDYGYTF.

This clonotype was detected only a few times. The chain is built from TRBV28 and TRBJ1-1; tentatively, D is TRBD1 (6 bases). The CDR3 totals 12 residues. Trimming pared 3 bases from V and 11 bases from J, leaving 13 bases between. CDR1 is MDHEN, CDR2 SYDVKM, per germline. CDR3: CASSFRGSVAFF. In DNA, the CDR3 is TGTGCCAGCAGTTTCAGGGGTTCGGTTGCTTTCTTT.

This clonotype appeared a few times. The CDR3 reads CASTRTGDWTGELFF. CDR3 coding DNA: TGTGCCAGCACCCGGACGGGGGACTGGACCGGGGAGCTGTTTTTT. The chain couples TRBV6-2 or TRBV6-3 to TRBJ2-2; TRBD2 is a possible D gene (6 bases). Between the trimmed V and J ends, which lost 7 bases and 5 bases, there was a span of 17 bases. The germline V gene has CDR1 MNHEY and CDR2 SVGEGT. The CDR3 contains 15 residues.

This clonotype has only a few counts. V usage is TRBV2 and J usage is TRBJ2-1; TRBD1 matches 11 bases. The ends lost 2 bases at V and 3 bases at J; junction bases unmatched: 3. This CDR3 is 16 amino acids long. Germline values: CDR1 SNHLY, CDR2 FYNNEI. The CDR3 is CASSETDRGHYNEQFF. The DNA for the CDR3 is TGTGCCAGCAGTGAAACGGACAGGGGGCACTACAATGAGCAGTTCTTC.

The V and J genes are TRBV29-1 and TRBJ1-1, with 11 bases identical to TRBD1. CDR3 length: 14 residues. Germline assignment: CDR1 SQVTM and CDR2 ANQGSEA. V trimming: 3 bases; J trimming: 5 bases; junction bases outside the gene matches: 5. CDR3 DNA: TGCAGCGTTGAGAGCCGGGACAGGGGGACTGAAGCTTTCTTT. Translated: CSVESRDRGTEAFF.

This clonotype was seen only a few times. The V gene is TRBV5-1, the J gene TRBJ2-2, with 11 bases lining up with TRBD2. The trim removed 4 bases at V and 0 bases at J, leaving 5 bases unmatched. Germline V gene lookup returns CDR1 SGHRS and CDR2 YFSETQ. This CDR3 has 17 amino acids. The CDR3 sequence is CASSRGLAGSNTGELFF. Written as DNA, the CDR3 is TGCGCCAGCAGCAGAGGACTAGCGGGCTCGAACACCGGGGAGCTGTTTTTT.

This clonotype was seen more than once but under ten times. The rearrangement links TRBV29-1 to TRBJ2-1; weak D call: TRBD2 (5 bases). This CDR3 region has 13 residues. CDR1 SQVTM and CDR2 ANQGSEA come from the germline V gene. Trimming removed 7 bases at V and 5 bases at J, with 15 bases between. CDR3 residues: CSAIANPHNEQFF. The CDR3 coding sequence is TGCAGCGCCATAGCGAATCCCCACAATGAGCAGTTCTTC.

A single count supports this clonotype. V usage is TRBV28 and J usage is TRBJ1-1, with D possibly TRBD1 on 6 matching bases. In germline, CDR1 is MDHEN, CDR2 SYDVKM. V lost 5 bases and J 5 bases, leaving 12 bases between the germline ends. CDR3 length: 13 residues. CDR3 loop: CASSPLTGTEAFF. The CDR3 bases are TGTGCCAGCAGTCCACTAACAGGGACTGAAGCTTTCTTT. Drawing the rest from reference TRBV28 and TRBJ1-1, the complete variable domain is DVKVTQSSRYLVKRTGEKVFLECVQDMDHENMFWYRQDPGLGLRLIYFSYDVKMKEKGDIPEGYSVSREKKERFSLILESASTNQTSMYLCASSPLTGTEAFFGQGTRLTVV.